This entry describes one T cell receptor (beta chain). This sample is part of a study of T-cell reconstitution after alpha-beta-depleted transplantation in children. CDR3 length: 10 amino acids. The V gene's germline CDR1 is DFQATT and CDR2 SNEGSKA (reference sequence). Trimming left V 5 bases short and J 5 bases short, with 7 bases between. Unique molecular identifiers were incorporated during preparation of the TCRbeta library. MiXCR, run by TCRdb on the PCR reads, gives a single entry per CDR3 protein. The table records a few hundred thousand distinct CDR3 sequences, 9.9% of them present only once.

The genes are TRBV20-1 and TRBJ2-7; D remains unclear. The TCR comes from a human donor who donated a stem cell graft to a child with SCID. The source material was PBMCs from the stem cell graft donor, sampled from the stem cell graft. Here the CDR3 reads CSAGLNEQYF. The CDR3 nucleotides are TGCAGTGCTGGGCTCAACGAGCAGTACTTC.